A single sample gave rise to the 14 T cell receptor beta chains below, sequenced in a study of cytomegalovirus exposure and HLA in healthy donors. PCR employed 60 Vbeta and 13 Jbeta primers. Libraries were prepared by immunoSEQ multiplex PCR; TCRdb keeps only in-frame clonotypes and omits some of them. The sample carries 84,000 or so clones, approximately 71% recorded once. The sequenced sample was PBMCs. These receptors all come from a man younger than 40 in good health and CMV-seronegative.

This clone showed up just a few times. The chain recombines TRBV13 with TRBJ2-3, with TRBD1 matching over 10 bases. The germline CDR1 and CDR2 sequences are PRHDT and FYEKMQ (reference sequence). V lost 1 base, J lost 1 base, and 8 bases stayed unmatched. CDR3 size: 18 residues. CDR3 amino acids: CASSLDPFGTGGTDTQYF. The CDR3 bases are TGTGCCAGCAGCTTAGACCCTTTTGGGACAGGGGGCACAGATACGCAGTATTTT.

The rearrangement links TRBV5-8 to TRBJ1-5, with 7 bases that match TRBD1. The germline gives CDR1 SGHTS, CDR2 YDEGEE. This CDR3 is built from 15 residues. Trimming cost V 5 bases and J 4 bases; bases outside gene matches: 9. The CDR3 sequence: CASSTTGLGNQPQHF. The CDR3 nucleotides read TGTGCCAGCAGTACGACAGGGTTGGGGAATCAGCCCCAGCATTTT.

The chain carries TRBV30 and TRBJ1-1; D remains ambiguous. Per germline, CDR1 GTSNPN and CDR2 SVGIG (reference sequence). There are 13 residues in the CDR3. Trimming took off 2 bases at V and 13 bases at J, with 20 bases between the two ends. CDR3 in amino acids: CAWSPHSAGYGFF. The CDR3 DNA sequence: TGTGCCTGGAGTCCACATTCTGCAGGCTACGGTTTCTTT.

The rearrangement joins TRBV7-2 to TRBJ2-1; 11 positions agree with TRBD2. CDR3 length equals 15 residues. V gave up 6 bases and J gave up 7 bases; unmatched junction bases: 8. Germline V lookup: CDR1 SGHTA, CDR2 FQGNSA. CDR3 sequence (DNA): TGTGCCAGCAGTCCGACTAGCGGGGAAGGGAATGAGCAGTTCTTC. Its protein is CASSPTSGEGNEQFF. Full variable domain (outside the CDR3, taken from reference TRBV7-2 and TRBJ2-1): GAGVSQSPSNKVTEKGKDVELRCDPISGHTALYWYRQSLGQGLEFLIYFQGNSAPDKSGLPSDRFSAERTGGSVSTLTIQRTQQEDSAVYLCASSPTSGEGNEQFFGPGTRLTVL.

The chain combines TRBV28 with TRBJ1-1; a possible D gene is TRBD1 (5 bases). V lost 1 base, J lost 0 bases, and 21 bases lay in between. CDR1 and CDR2 (germline): MDHEN, SYDVKM. This CDR3 contains 19 residues. In nucleotides, the CDR3 is TGTGCCAGCAGTTTATTGTTCGGCCTTGGTGGGGGGATGAACACTGAAGCTTTCTTT. Protein product: CASSLLFGLGGGMNTEAFF.

This chain uses TRBV19 with TRBJ2-5; tentatively, D is TRBD2 (5 bases). Deletions cut 6 bases from V and 4 bases from J, with 15 bases between. The germline CDR1 and CDR2 sequences are LNHDA and SQIVND (reference sequence). This CDR3 comprises 14 residues. The CDR3: CASSPGAGVETQYF. Here the CDR3 DNA reads TGTGCCAGTAGCCCCGGAGCCGGGGTAGAGACCCAGTACTTC.

This chain uses TRBV7-2 with TRBJ2-5; 10 bases match TRBD1. Trimming removed 3 bases from V and 4 bases from J; junction bases left unmatched: 2. CDR1 is SGHTA and CDR2 is FQGNSA in the germline V gene. The CDR3 has 14 amino acids. CDR3 loop: CASSLDRGSETQYF. For the CDR3, the DNA is TGTGCCAGCAGCTTGGACAGGGGGTCAGAGACCCAGTACTTC.

This rearrangement joins TRBV2 to TRBJ2-7; TRBD1 matches at 7 bases. This CDR3 is built from 12 residues. Germline lookup yields CDR1 SNHLY and CDR2 FYNNEI. The V segment lost 6 bases and the J segment 3 bases; nucleotides outside the gene matches: 2. The CDR3 nucleotides are TGTGCCAGCAGGAACAGGGGCTACGAGCAGTACTTC. This gives the protein CASRNRGYEQYF.

This clone occurred a few times. The chain employs TRBV10-3 and TRBJ1-2; TRBD1 matches at 9 bases. V trimming: 10 bases; J trimming: 8 bases; junction bases outside the gene matches: 11. The CDR3 totals 13 residues. Germline values: CDR1 ENHRY, CDR2 SYGVKD. The CDR3 nucleotides read TGTGCCACCTATACAGGGGGCGAAGGCGGCTACACCTTC. This gives the protein CATYTGGEGGYTF.

In DNA, the CDR3 is TGTGCCAGCAGCTTGGGCGGGGGAATAGGAGATACGCAGTATTTT. Translating it yields CASSLGGGIGDTQYF. The V and J genes are TRBV5-8 and TRBJ2-3; 7 bases map to TRBD2. The V gene's germline CDR1 is SGHTS and CDR2 YDEGEE. The V segment lost 0 bases and the J segment 5 bases; nucleotides outside the gene matches: 6. The CDR3 extends over 15 amino acids.

V is TRBV6-6 and J is TRBJ1-1, with D perhaps matching TRBD1 (5 bases). Germline CDR1 is MNHNY and CDR2 is SVGAGI (reference sequence). CDR3 size: 14 residues. With 6 bases removed from V and 1 base from J, the gap between germline ends came to 12 bases. The CDR3 spells CASREGLRNTEAFF. The CDR3 DNA reads TGTGCCAGCAGGGAGGGACTTCGGAACACTGAAGCTTTCTTT.

This chain joins TRBV6-4 and TRBJ1-1; perhaps TRBD1 as D (5 bases). The CDR3 loop spans 13 amino acids. Trimming took 0 bases from V and 7 from J, leaving 9 bases between them. The V gene's germline CDR1 is MRHNA and CDR2 SNTAGT. The CDR3 bases are TGTGCCAGCAGTGACTCAGATAGGGGTGAAGCTTTCTTT. Residues: CASSDSDRGEAFF.

This clone was detected a few times. CDR3 region: CATSRDRTEQETQYF. CDR3 DNA sequence: TGTGCCACCAGCAGAGATCGGACAGAACAAGAGACCCAGTACTTC. V and J are TRBV15 and TRBJ2-5; possibly TRBD1 for D (6 bases). Looked up from germline, CDR1 is LNHNV and CDR2 is YYDKDF (reference sequence). Trimming took off 0 bases at V and 2 bases at J, with 10 bases between the two ends. This CDR3 spans 15 amino acids.

This sequence joins TRBV2 and TRBJ2-3; 10 bases agree with TRBD2. CDR3 size: 16 residues. The junction had 6 bases not matched to a gene; V was cut back by 6 bases and J by 0 bases. Germline V CDR1 and CDR2: SNHLY, FYNNEI. The CDR3 region has the DNA TGTGCCAGCAGAGGTCGGACTAGCGGCAGCACAGATACGCAGTATTTT. Its translation is CASRGRTSGSTDTQYF.